Detailed here is one T cell receptor beta chain. What it binds is unknown. The CDR3 is made up of 15 amino acids. Germline V gene lookup returns CDR1 MDHEN and CDR2 SYDVKM. V was trimmed by 2 bases and J by 4 bases, leaving 12 bases between them. This sample was taken from a study of cytomegalovirus exposure and HLA in healthy donors. General study findings and limits: Per published reports, the classifier diagnosed cytomegalovirus status with high specificity and sensitivity. Later analysis suggested most CMV-associated TCR beta chains were HLA-restricted.

The primer mix had 60 Vbeta and 13 Jbeta primers. TCRdb's table, derived via immunoSEQ multiplex PCR, lists solely in-frame clones and lacks some. Found here are some 150,000 clones, roughly four fifths of them singletons; the top ten hold about 3.4%. The TCR originated in a man between 18 and 35 years old in good health and CMV-seropositive. What was sequenced was PBMCs. J is TRBJ1-5 and V is TRBV28, with D possibly being TRBD1 (5 bases). The CDR3 DNA follows: TGTGCCAGCAGTTTAGGGGCTTTGGGGAATCAGCCCCAGCATTTT. This sequence encodes CASSLGALGNQPQHF.